This T cell receptor beta chain was captured in a study of blood T cell repertoires in COVID-19. Study overall: Sample material is recorded as cDNA or gDNA derived from T cells, B-cell-depleted T cells, or PBMCs.

Produced via immunoSEQ multiplex PCR; TCRdb's table is partial and in-frame only. The sample records some 70,000 clones, 65% to 80% being singletons. This clone has more than one count but fewer than ten. The TCR was taken from a woman aged 45 to 65 with acute or convalescent COVID-19. The sample taken for sequencing was peripheral blood.

The CDR3 nucleotides read TGTGCCAGCAGTGTCAAAGACCCTAGCGGAAACACCATATATTTT. Protein product: CASSVKDPSGNTIYF. The chain uses TRBV6-4 and TRBJ1-3; D uncertain. This CDR3 region has 15 residues. CDR1 and CDR2 from the germline V gene are MRHNA and SNTAGT. Trimming pared 4 bases from V and 4 bases from J, leaving 14 bases between.